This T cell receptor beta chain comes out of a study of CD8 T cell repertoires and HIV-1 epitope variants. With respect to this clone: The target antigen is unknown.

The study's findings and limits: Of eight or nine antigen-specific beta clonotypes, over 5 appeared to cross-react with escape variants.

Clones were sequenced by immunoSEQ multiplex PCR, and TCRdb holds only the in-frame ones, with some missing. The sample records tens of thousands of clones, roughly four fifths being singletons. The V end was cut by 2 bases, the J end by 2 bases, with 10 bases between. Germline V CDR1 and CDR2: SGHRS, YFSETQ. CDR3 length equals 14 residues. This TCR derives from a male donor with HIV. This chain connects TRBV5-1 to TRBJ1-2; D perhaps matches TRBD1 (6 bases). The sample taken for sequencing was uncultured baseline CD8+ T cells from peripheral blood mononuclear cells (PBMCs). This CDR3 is CASSFDRSNYGYTF. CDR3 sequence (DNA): TGCGCCAGCAGCTTTGACAGGTCAAACTATGGCTACACCTTC.